This T cell receptor (beta chain) was captured in a study of blood T cell repertoires in COVID-19. At the level of the study: Sources were T cells, B-cell-depleted T cells, or PBMCs; the material itself was cDNA or gDNA.

V shed 7 bases and J 0 bases; nucleotides not matched to a gene: 4. The germline CDR1 and CDR2 sequences are MDHEN and SYDVKM. The CDR3 sequence is 14 residues long. In the authors' workflow: By means of reference gene primer amplification, nucleated cell counts were estimated. Sequencing was performed with immunoSEQ multiplex PCR; in TCRdb, only in-frame clones are kept and a portion is missing. V, J and clone size reflect that table, while D and trimming were determined from the DNA. Of about 190,000 clones in the sample, under 85% were seen once. Sequenced input: peripheral blood. The chain uses TRBV28 and TRBJ2-7; TRBD2 matches 9 bases. The source is a woman in her forties with acute or convalescent COVID-19. CDR3 DNA sequence: TGTGCCAGCACCCTAGCGGGGAGCTCCTACGAGCAGTACTTC. This translates into CASTLAGSSYEQYF. The variable domain in full, with the rest retrieved from reference TRBV28 and TRBJ2-7, is DVKVTQSSRYLVKRTGEKVFLECVQDMDHENMFWYRQDPGLGLRLIYFSYDVKMKEKGDIPEGYSVSREKKERFSLILESASTNQTSMYLCASTLAGSSYEQYFGPGTRLTVT.